These 21 T cell receptor beta chains share one sample of origin, sequenced in a study of T cells after yellow fever vaccination. TCRdb fed the 5' RACE reads into MiXCR, producing one record per CDR3 protein. This table holds just over 300,000 distinct CDR3 sequences, approximately 3.9% found once. The sample in question was PBMCs, obtained on the day of the yellow fever booster vaccination. Receptors originate from a man between 18 and 29 years old who received the YFV17D yellow fever vaccine.

This clonotype was observed a few times. The chain links TRBV11-2 to TRBJ2-7; possibly TRBD2 for D (6 bases). The CDR3 totals 14 residues. Germline-derived CDR1 and CDR2 are SGHAT and FQNNGV. The V end lost 5 bases, the J end lost 2 bases, and 13 bases lay between the germline ends. The CDR3 region is CASSTGRTTYEQYF. CDR3 DNA sequence: TGTGCCAGCAGCACGGGACGGACTACCTACGAGCAGTACTTC.

This clonotype showed up many times. The CDR3 here is CASSPGEWRADTQYF. The CDR3 nucleotides read TGCGCCAGCAGCCCTGGGGAGTGGAGGGCAGATACGCAGTATTTT. The genes are TRBV5-1 and TRBJ2-3; TRBD2 is a possible D gene (6 bases). V dropped 4 bases and J dropped 4 bases, with 16 bases sitting between them. The CDR3 length is 15 residues. Germline V gives CDR1 SGHRS, CDR2 YFSETQ. Full variable domain (outside the CDR3, taken from reference TRBV5-1 and TRBJ2-3): KAGVTQTPRYLIKTRGQQVTLSCSPISGHRSVSWYQQTPGQGLQFLFEYFSETQRNKGNFPGRFSGRQFSNSRSEMNVSTLELGDSALYLCASSPGEWRADTQYFGPGTRLTVL.

In this sample, this clonotype turned up many times. The chain recombines TRBV5-1 with TRBJ2-3; 9 bases agree with TRBD2. The V and J ends lost 3 bases and 2 bases, in that order; junction bases with no gene match: 7. The CDR3 covers 16 residues. CDR1 is SGHRS and CDR2 is YFSETQ in the germline V gene. This CDR3 reads CASSSLSGGLTDTQYF. The CDR3 nucleotides are TGCGCCAGCAGCTCGCTTAGCGGGGGCCTCACAGATACGCAGTATTTT. Looking up the rest from reference TRBV5-1 and TRBJ2-3 gives the full variable domain: KAGVTQTPRYLIKTRGQQVTLSCSPISGHRSVSWYQQTPGQGLQFLFEYFSETQRNKGNFPGRFSGRQFSNSRSEMNVSTLELGDSALYLCASSSLSGGLTDTQYFGPGTRLTVL.

V usage is TRBV10-3 and J usage is TRBJ2-3; 8 nucleotides align to TRBD1. The CDR3 covers 14 residues. Germline V lookup: CDR1 ENHRY, CDR2 SYGVKD. V gave up 10 bases and J gave up 4 bases; unmatched junction bases: 10. The CDR3 loop reads CATTKDRVADTQYF. The CDR3 DNA follows: TGTGCCACCACGAAGGACAGGGTGGCAGATACGCAGTATTTT.

This chain uses TRBV3-1 with TRBJ1-6; D gene unclear. CDR3 length equals 17 residues. V was clipped by 0 bases and J by 4 bases, with 13 bases between them. The germline V gene has CDR1 LGHDT and CDR2 YNNKEL (reference sequence). CDR3 nucleotide sequence: TGTGCCAGCAGCCAAGAAACACAGCTAGTTTATAATTCACCCCTCCACTTT. This translates into CASSQETQLVYNSPLHF.

This clonotype was seen only a few times. This chain uses TRBV5-1 with TRBJ1-6; D is unresolved. Between the trimmed V and J ends, which lost 0 bases and 10 bases, there was a span of 14 bases. The V gene's germline CDR1 is SGHRS and CDR2 YFSETQ. This CDR3 is 15 amino acids long. The CDR3 bases are TGCGCCAGCAGCTTGGTTCAGTCAAGATGGTCACCCCTCCACTTT. This codes for CASSLVQSRWSPLHF. The complete variable domain, with remaining parts taken from reference TRBV5-1 and TRBJ1-6, reads KAGVTQTPRYLIKTRGQQVTLSCSPISGHRSVSWYQQTPGQGLQFLFEYFSETQRNKGNFPGRFSGRQFSNSRSEMNVSTLELGDSALYLCASSLVQSRWSPLHFGNGTRLTVT.

This clonotype has just a few counts. The chain couples TRBV9 to TRBJ1-1; TRBD1 matches 9 bases. CDR1 and CDR2 from the germline V gene are SGDLS and YYNGEE. The ends lost 4 bases at V and 5 bases at J; junction bases unmatched: 6. This CDR3 region has 14 residues. The CDR3 protein is CASSSPTGGTEAFF. The CDR3 coding sequence is TGTGCCAGCAGCTCACCGACAGGGGGGACTGAAGCTTTCTTT.

The chain uses TRBV24-1 and TRBJ2-1; 9 bases map to TRBD1. Germline-derived CDR1 and CDR2 are KGHDR and SFDVKD. This CDR3 spans 17 amino acids. The V segment lost 4 bases and the J segment 1 base; nucleotides outside the gene matches: 7. The CDR3 sequence is CATSESTGTGSYNEQFF. The CDR3, as DNA: TGTGCCACCAGTGAGTCAACCGGGACAGGGTCCTACAATGAGCAGTTCTTC.

This clonotype was recorded a few times. The chain has TRBV4-3 and TRBJ1-1, with D maybe TRBD1 (5 bases). The length of the CDR3 is 13 residues. Trimming pared 4 bases from V and 3 bases from J, leaving 9 bases between. The germline gives CDR1 LGHNA, CDR2 YSLEER. The CDR3 DNA sequence: TGCGCCAGCAGCCGAATGACAGACACTGAAGCTTTCTTT. Protein: CASSRMTDTEAFF.

This clonotype occurred a few times. CDR3 sequence: CASSTQGLQPQHF. The CDR3 nucleotides are TGTGCCAGCAGTACCCAGGGGTTACAGCCCCAGCATTTT. V usage is TRBV6-5 and J usage is TRBJ1-5; D perhaps matches TRBD1 (6 bases). The CDR3 spans 13 residues. Germline V gene lookup returns CDR1 MNHEY and CDR2 SVGAGI. V was pared by 5 bases and J by 7 bases, with 12 bases between.

In this sample, this clonotype turned up a few times. The J gene is TRBJ1-2, the V gene TRBV4-2; D perhaps matches TRBD1 (5 bases). V lost 0 bases and J 8 bases, leaving 13 bases between the germline ends. The germline CDR1 and CDR2 sequences are LGHNA and YNFKEQ. This CDR3 comprises 14 residues. Here the CDR3 reads CASSQDRVVRGYTF. DNA of the CDR3: TGTGCCAGCAGCCAAGACAGGGTCGTACGAGGCTACACCTTC.

The chain combines TRBV19 with TRBJ2-1, with D possibly matching TRBD2 (6 bases). Germline V lookup: CDR1 LNHDA, CDR2 SQIVND (reference sequence). This CDR3 comprises 13 residues. With 6 bases removed from V and 6 bases from J, the gap between germline ends came to 12 bases. CDR3 sequence reads: CASRRIGGNEQFF. The DNA for the CDR3 is TGTGCCAGTAGACGTATCGGGGGCAATGAGCAGTTCTTC. Full variable domain (remainder filled in from reference TRBV19 and TRBJ2-1): DGGITQSPKYLFRKEGQNVTLSCEQNLNHDAMYWYRQDPGQGLRLIYYSQIVNDFQKGDIAEGYSVSREKKESFPLTVTSAQKNPTAFYLCASRRIGGNEQFFGPGTRLTVL.

This clonotype was observed at least ten times. J is TRBJ1-2 and V is TRBV5-1; D may be TRBD1 (5 bases). The CDR3 covers 13 residues. Per germline, CDR1 SGHRS and CDR2 YFSETQ. Between the trimmed V and J ends, which lost 0 bases and 7 bases, there was a span of 10 bases. DNA for the CDR3: TGCGCCAGCAGCTTGGGCAGGGACTCTGGCTACACCTTC. Protein: CASSLGRDSGYTF. The whole variable domain, remainder taken from reference TRBV5-1 and TRBJ1-2, is KAGVTQTPRYLIKTRGQQVTLSCSPISGHRSVSWYQQTPGQGLQFLFEYFSETQRNKGNFPGRFSGRQFSNSRSEMNVSTLELGDSALYLCASSLGRDSGYTFGSGTRLTVV.

This clonotype was detected only a few times. The rearrangement links TRBV11-2 to TRBJ1-5; D remains unclear. The CDR3 length is 13 residues. Trimming left V 5 bases short and J 5 bases short, with 10 bases between. The germline V gene encodes CDR1 SGHAT and CDR2 FQNNGV. Here the CDR3 DNA reads TGTGCCAGCAGCGCCGAATGGGATCAGCCCCAGCATTTT. Its translation is CASSAEWDQPQHF.

This clonotype occurred many times. The chain links TRBV9 to TRBJ1-1; TRBD1 aligns across 11 bases. Looked up from germline, CDR1 is SGDLS and CDR2 is YYNGEE. The CDR3 extends over 15 amino acids. V shed 0 bases and J 4 bases; nucleotides not matched to a gene: 2. Written as DNA, the CDR3 is TGTGCCAGCAGCGTAGCTGGGACAGGGGGCACTGAAGCTTTCTTT. It translates to CASSVAGTGGTEAFF.

In its sample, this clonotype was seen many times. The chain employs TRBV7-3 and TRBJ2-3, with a weak D call TRBD2 (6 bases). Looked up from germline, CDR1 is SGHTA and CDR2 is FQGTGA. V lost 4 bases to trimming and J lost 5 bases, with 19 bases between them. The CDR3 is 16 residues long. Here the CDR3 reads CASSYLPGGTEDTQYF. CDR3 in DNA: TGTGCCAGCAGCTATCTACCTGGGGGGACGGAAGATACGCAGTATTTT.

This clonotype appeared many times. V gene TRBV4-1 combines with J gene TRBJ1-5; D gene uncertain. CDR1 MGHRA and CDR2 YSYEKL come from the germline V gene. This CDR3 region has 16 residues. Trimming shortened V by 0 bases and J by 1 base, and 10 bases separated the two germline ends. Here the CDR3 reads CASSQDWPRSNQPQHF. The CDR3 bases are TGCGCCAGCAGCCAAGATTGGCCACGAAGCAATCAGCCCCAGCATTTT.

This clonotype was observed a handful of times. This chain connects TRBV12-5 to TRBJ2-7, with D tentatively TRBD2 (7 bases). V lost 3 bases, J lost 2 bases, and 11 bases lay in between. This CDR3 is 14 amino acids long. Germline CDR1 and CDR2: LGHNT and FRNRAP. CDR3 DNA sequence: TGTGCTAGTGGTTTATGGGGGGGCACCTACGAGCAGTACTTC. Translating it yields CASGLWGGTYEQYF.

This chain joins TRBV9 and TRBJ1-2; D perhaps matches TRBD1 (5 bases). V was cut by 0 bases and J by 7 bases, with 13 bases left in between. Germline CDR1 reads SGDLS; CDR2 reads YYNGEE. This CDR3 region has 14 residues. The CDR3 DNA reads as TGTGCCAGCAGCGTAGGGGGCAGCATTTCTGGCTACACCTTC. Protein product: CASSVGGSISGYTF.

The J gene is TRBJ1-1, the V gene TRBV10-3, with D uncertain. The CDR3 is made up of 13 amino acids. The germline V gene encodes CDR1 ENHRY and CDR2 SYGVKD. The V end lost 2 bases, the J end lost 3 bases, and 7 bases lay between the germline ends. In nucleotides, the CDR3 is TGTGCCATCAGTGAGAATGACTACACTGAAGCTTTCTTT. It yields the protein CAISENDYTEAFF.

This chain connects TRBV28 to TRBJ1-1, with 8 bases matching TRBD1. The V gene's germline CDR1 is MDHEN and CDR2 SYDVKM. There are 14 residues in the CDR3. The trim removed 7 bases at V and 3 bases at J, leaving 7 bases unmatched. For the CDR3, the DNA is TGTGCCAGCACCCCAGGGGGCGCCGACACTGAAGCTTTCTTT. Protein sequence: CASTPGGADTEAFF.